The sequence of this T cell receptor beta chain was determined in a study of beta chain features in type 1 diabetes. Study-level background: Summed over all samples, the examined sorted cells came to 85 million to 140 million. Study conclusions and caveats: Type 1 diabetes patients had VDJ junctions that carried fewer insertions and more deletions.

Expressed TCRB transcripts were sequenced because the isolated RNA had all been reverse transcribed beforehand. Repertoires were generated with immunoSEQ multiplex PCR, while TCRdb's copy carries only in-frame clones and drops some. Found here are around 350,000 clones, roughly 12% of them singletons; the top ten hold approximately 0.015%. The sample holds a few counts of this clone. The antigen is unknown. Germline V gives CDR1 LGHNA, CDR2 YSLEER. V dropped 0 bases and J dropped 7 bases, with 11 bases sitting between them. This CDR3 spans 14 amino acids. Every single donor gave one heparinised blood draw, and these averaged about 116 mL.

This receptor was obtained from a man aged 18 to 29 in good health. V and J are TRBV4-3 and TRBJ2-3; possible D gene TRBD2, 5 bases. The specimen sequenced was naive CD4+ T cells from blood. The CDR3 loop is CASSQEGGSNTQYF. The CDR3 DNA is TGCGCCAGCAGCCAAGAGGGCGGGTCAAATACGCAGTATTTT.